The sequence of this T cell receptor beta chain was determined in a study of blood T cells in healthy people across ages (dated by TCRdb to the mid-2010s). About the full investigation: In model experiments, template switching captured roughly one uniquely barcoded TCR beta cDNA molecule for every two T cells. To avoid experimental bias, donors of different ages were randomly spread across the sequencing lanes. The study measured age-related changes in TCR beta repertoire diversity using deep sequencing normalized with unique cDNA molecular identifiers. Donors were grouped into four age groups: young (average 16 years), middle-aged (39), aged (around 62) and long-lived (roughly 80). Two additional independent replicas of 1 million unique cDNA reads from the same blood draw were analyzed for two donors (one aged 18 to 30 and one aged 80 or older). The paper's findings and limits, for the study overall: Total diversity estimates from one million sequenced T cells were considered lower bounds and underestimates. Observed TCR beta diversity per million T cells fell roughly linearly with age, and a significant reduction was already apparent by age around 40. The long-lived group showed more naive CD4+ T cells, fewer expanded clones and increased TCR diversity than the aged group, suggesting age selection. Conclusive comparison of naive and antigen-experienced compartments was prevented by the profiling of bulk unsorted PBMCs. Observed TCR beta diversity correlated strongly with the percentage of naive T cells measured by flow cytometry. The CMV infection status of donors was not known, potentially confounding age-related changes in expanded clonotypes.

The donors were roughly 39 Caucasian individuals from Russia, aged roughly 6 to 100 years, who were systemically healthy. Each donor gave ten milliliters of peripheral blood, collected into EDTA-treated Vacutainer tubes. Ficoll-Paque density-gradient centrifugation was used to isolate PBMCs, with at least 7 million per sample. Trizol reagent was used to extract total RNA from the PBMCs, yielding at least 5 micrograms per sample. For every donor, an aliquot of PBMCs went through flow cytometry to measure the percentages of naive CD45RAhigh/CD27high T cells. The CDR1 and CDR2 encoded by the germline V gene are SGHAT and FQNNGV. V and J lose 5 bases and 3 bases, and a span of 13 bases separates them. From the cysteine up to the phenylalanine, the CDR3 has a length of 15 residues. The entry retains the CDR3 DNA only, 45 bases that are in frame from base 1. The library was produced with 5' RACE. Sequencing was performed on an Illumina HiSeq 2500. A second roughly 6 to 12 cycle PCR used a sample-barcoded 5' primer and a J-beta primer mix. Each TCR beta cDNA molecule received a unique molecular identifier from a template-switch 5' adaptor carrying 12 random nucleotides. At least 3 million CDR3-containing paired-end reads were obtained from each sample. All of the RNA was converted into first-strand cDNA using the Mint cDNA synthesis kit, with a TRBC-specific oligonucleotide serving as the primer. All cDNA was treated with uracil-DNA glycosylase and then went through a first 18-cycle PCR with the universal primers M1SS and BC2_uni_R. In the paper's pipeline: Each sample was normalized by randomly selecting 1 million high-quality reads, each carrying a distinct molecular identifier. Reads sharing molecular identifiers were discarded rather than binned into consensus sequences. MiTCR, with a Q25 quality threshold and the strictest error-elimination algorithm, was used for CDR3 identification, clonotype clustering and error correction. A nonparametric unseen species model with Euler transformation was used to estimate lower-bound total TCR beta diversity. The raw public reads went through TCRdb reprocessing: fastp at Q25, MiXCR clone calling, in-frame beta chains kept. Here each entry gathers all rows of one CDR3 protein and keeps the most common genes and DNA. TCRdb's processing, not the authors' own work, is the source of the V and J calls. The sample yields 1.5 million to 2 million distinct CDR3 sequences; 49% were counted once. More than 2% of the sample is held by the ten biggest clonotypes.

Remarks on this clonotype: Its antigen has not been determined. Base qualities are not provided; no much larger clone lies one nucleotide away.

The TCR originated in a woman between 40 and 55 years old in good health. The receptor chain draws on TRBV11-2 and TRBJ2-2; the D segment could be TRBD1, given 6 matching bases. Sequencing used blood. The DNA reads as follows: TGTGCCAGCAGCCTAAACAGGGCGGACACCGGGGAGCTGTTTTTT. This sequence encodes CASSLNRADTGELFF.